Each of the 10 T cell receptor beta chains below was sequenced from the same sample in a study of identical twins. One entry per CDR3 protein, called by TCRdb with MiXCR from the 5' RACE reads. Here the sample spans 450,000 or so distinct CDR3 sequences, 20% to 30% being singletons. The same sample was also used in a study of T cells expressing NK-cell markers.

Sequencing used CD4+ T cells sorted from blood. Source of these receptors: a woman aged 18 to 35 in good health.

The sample holds a few counts of this clonotype. V and J are TRBV20-1 and TRBJ1-1; D ambiguous. The CDR3 is 13 residues long. The V and J ends lost 1 base and 2 bases respectively, with 8 bases between them. From germline, CDR1 is DFQATT and CDR2 SNEGSKA (reference sequence). The CDR3 bases are TGCAGTGCTAGAGTAAAGACCAACACTGAAGCTTTCTTT. This codes for CSARVKTNTEAFF.

In DNA form, the CDR3 reads TGCGCCAGCAGCCAAGACCCCGGACAGGGGAGCATTCAGTACTTC. This encodes CASSQDPGQGSIQYF. V gene TRBV4-1 combines with J gene TRBJ2-4; 9 bases are shared with TRBD1. The CDR3 totals 15 residues. V shed 0 bases and J 9 bases; nucleotides not matched to a gene: 6. Germline lookup yields CDR1 MGHRA and CDR2 YSYEKL.

V is TRBV11-2 and J is TRBJ1-6, with D possibly being TRBD1 (6 bases). The CDR3 runs to 15 residues. Trimming cost V 0 bases and J 5 bases, with 8 bases left between them. From germline, CDR1 is SGHAT and CDR2 FQNNGV. The CDR3 region has the DNA TGTGCCAGCAGCTTAGAAGGGGGAAATAATTCACCCCTCCACTTT. Translated: CASSLEGGNNSPLHF.

The rearrangement uses TRBV7-8 and TRBJ2-2, with 13 bases lining up with TRBD2. Germline values: CDR1 SGHVS, CDR2 FQNEAQ. This CDR3 is 16 amino acids long. V lost 5 bases to trimming and J lost 8 bases; unmatched junction nucleotides: 8. The CDR3 spells CASSGGLAGIGGELFF. For the CDR3, the DNA is TGTGCCAGCAGCGGGGGACTAGCGGGAATCGGTGGGGAGCTGTTTTTT. Using reference TRBV7-8 and TRBJ2-2 for the parts outside the CDR3, the full variable domain is GAGVSQSPRYKVAKRGQDVALRCDPISGHVSLFWYQQALGQGPEFLTYFQNEAQLDKSGLPSDRFFAERPEGSVSTLKIQRTQQEDSAVYLCASSGGLAGIGGELFFGEGSRLTVL.

The table lists this clonotype with a few counts. V and J are TRBV9 and TRBJ2-2; no clear D. This CDR3 spans 16 amino acids. Looked up from germline, CDR1 is SGDLS and CDR2 is YYNGEE. V lost 4 bases to trimming and J lost 7 bases, with 20 bases between them. DNA for the CDR3: TGTGCCAGCAGCCCCCCTTGGGCCTCAGCAGGCGGGGAGCTGTTTTTT. Amino acids: CASSPPWASAGGELFF.

This clonotype came up a few times. This chain uses TRBV12-3 or TRBV12-4 with TRBJ1-3, with unresolved D. The CDR3 extends over 13 amino acids. V was shortened by 6 bases and J by 4 bases, with 10 bases between the two germline ends. The CDR3 protein is CASRGFEGNTIYF. Written as DNA, the CDR3 is TGTGCCAGCAGAGGCTTTGAGGGAAACACCATATATTTT.

This clonotype has more than one count but fewer than ten. This chain connects TRBV20-1 to TRBJ2-3, with 12 bases that match TRBD2. V lost 0 bases to trimming and J lost 0 bases; unmatched junction nucleotides: 4. The CDR3 has 17 residues. The V gene's germline CDR1 is DFQATT and CDR2 SNEGSKA (reference sequence). This chain's CDR3 is CSARDPSGRASTDTQYF. The DNA for the CDR3 is TGCAGTGCTAGAGATCCTAGCGGGAGGGCCAGCACAGATACGCAGTATTTT.

The rearrangement joins TRBV7-8 to TRBJ2-7; 8 bases are a match to TRBD2. The CDR3 consists of 15 residues. Germline V gene data show CDR1 as SGHVS and CDR2 as FQNEAQ. The V and J ends lost 3 bases and 2 bases, in that order; junction bases with no gene match: 6. The CDR3 sequence is CASSFQGAGAYEQYF. The CDR3 region has the DNA TGTGCCAGCAGCTTTCAGGGAGCGGGGGCCTACGAGCAGTACTTC.

The chain couples TRBV20-1 to TRBJ2-5; TRBD2 might be the D (6 bases). CDR1 is DFQATT and CDR2 is SNEGSKA in the germline V gene (reference sequence). V lost 6 bases and J lost 4, with 24 bases in between. This CDR3 region has 16 residues. The chain's CDR3 is CSAPDFRGEMGETQYF. CDR3 coding DNA: TGCAGTGCCCCCGACTTTCGCGGGGAAATGGGAGAGACCCAGTACTTC.

The chain uses TRBV15 and TRBJ1-1, with D perhaps matching TRBD1 (6 bases). The CDR3 runs to 16 residues. Germline values: CDR1 LNHNV, CDR2 YYDKDF (reference sequence). Trimming took 0 bases from V and 1 from J, leaving 12 bases between them. The CDR3 DNA sequence: TGTGCCACCAGCAGAGATCCCCAGGGGAGGAACACTGAAGCTTTCTTT. As protein: CATSRDPQGRNTEAFF.